The 17 T cell receptor beta chains presented below share a single source sample, sequenced in a study of cytomegalovirus exposure and HLA in healthy donors. Produced via immunoSEQ multiplex PCR; TCRdb's table is partial and in-frame only. Among over 60,000 clones listed, about 95% were seen once. Sequencing input: PBMCs. The receptor source for this set is a man aged 18 to 29 in good health and CMV-seronegative.

The rearrangement links TRBV27 to TRBJ2-3; 9 positions match TRBD1. Germline CDR1 MNHEY, CDR2 SMNVEV (reference sequence). Unmatched junction bases numbered 17, after V lost 5 bases and J lost 2 bases. CDR3 length: 19 residues. CDR3 sequence reads: CASSLSGTGRTPHTDTQYF. The CDR3 DNA is TGTGCCAGCAGTCTCTCCGGGACAGGGAGAACCCCACACACAGATACGCAGTATTTT.

The rearrangement joins TRBV7-3 to TRBJ2-3, with TRBD1 matching 10 bases. This CDR3 is built from 16 residues. Trimming removed 2 bases from V and 1 base from J; junction bases left unmatched: 3. Germline CDR1 reads SGHTA; CDR2 reads FQGTGA. The CDR3 bases are TGTGCCAGCAGCTTAGGGACAGGGGCCCGCACAGATACGCAGTATTTT. It is translated as CASSLGTGARTDTQYF.

This chain links TRBV27 with TRBJ1-1; 11 bases are shared with TRBD1. The CDR3 runs 16 residues. The germline V gene has CDR1 MNHEY and CDR2 SMNVEV (reference sequence). V lost 6 bases, J lost 1 base, and 7 bases stayed unmatched. This CDR3 is CASRMGQGVRNTEAFF. Here the CDR3 DNA reads TGTGCCAGCAGAATGGGACAGGGGGTAAGGAACACTGAAGCTTTCTTT.

The rearrangement links TRBV18 to TRBJ2-3; 11 bases map to TRBD2. Trimming removed 6 bases from V and 0 bases from J; junction bases left unmatched: 8. This CDR3 is 17 amino acids long. Germline V lookup: CDR1 KGHSH, CDR2 LQKENI. The chain's CDR3 is CASSRGSGGASTDTQYF. The CDR3 DNA is TGTGCCAGCTCCCGAGGTAGCGGGGGGGCAAGCACAGATACGCAGTATTTT.

The chain recombines TRBV5-4 with TRBJ2-1; 9 bases line up with TRBD1. The V segment lost 5 bases and the J segment 9 bases; nucleotides outside the gene matches: 6. Germline CDR1 SGHNT, CDR2 YYREEE (reference sequence). This CDR3 comprises 13 residues. This chain's CDR3 is CASSSGTGSEQFF. The CDR3, as DNA: TGTGCCAGCAGTTCCGGGACAGGGTCTGAGCAGTTCTTC. The full variable domain, its missing parts supplied by reference TRBV5-4 and TRBJ2-1, is ETGVTQSPTHLIKTRGQQVTLRCSSQSGHNTVSWYQQALGQGPQFIFQYYREEENGRGNFPPRFSGLQFPNYSSELNVNALELDDSALYLCASSSGTGSEQFFGPGTRLTVL.

A word on this clone: The identical CDR3 is also encoded by other nucleotide sequences in the sample. This chain uses TRBV7-8 with TRBJ1-4; 11 bases map to TRBD1. This CDR3 contains 15 residues. Germline values: CDR1 SGHVS, CDR2 FQNEAQ. Trimming removed 6 bases from V and 8 bases from J; junction bases left unmatched: 8. CDR3 in amino acids: CASRRSGTGGEKLFF. The DNA of the CDR3 is TGTGCCAGCAGGCGATCCGGGACAGGGGGGGAAAAACTGTTTTTT.

The J gene is TRBJ1-3, the V gene TRBV12-5; 9 bases agree with TRBD1. V gave up 2 bases and J gave up 0 bases; unmatched junction bases: 8. The CDR3 is 18 residues long. Germline V gene data show CDR1 as LGHNT and CDR2 as FRNRAP. For the CDR3, the DNA is TGTGCTAGTGGTTTGAGGGACAGGGACCCCCACTCTGGAAACACCATATATTTT. Translating gives CASGLRDRDPHSGNTIYF.

The chain carries TRBV7-9 and TRBJ1-2; TRBD1 matches at 10 bases. The CDR3 consists of 13 residues. Germline CDR1 is SEHNR and CDR2 is FQNEAQ (reference sequence). The V segment lost 6 bases and the J segment 4 bases; nucleotides outside the gene matches: 2. The CDR3 sequence: CASRTGGAYGYTF. The CDR3 DNA reads as TGTGCCAGCAGGACAGGGGGCGCCTATGGCTACACCTTC.

The rearrangement links TRBV5-1 to TRBJ1-1; D is possibly TRBD1 (6 bases). The CDR3 is 16 residues long. Deletions cut 1 base from V and 7 bases from J, with 20 bases between. In germline, CDR1 is SGHRS, CDR2 YFSETQ. The CDR3 bases are TGCGCCAGCAGCTTGAGAGGGTTTGGGGTACAGGGTGAAGCTTTCTTT. Encoded protein: CASSLRGFGVQGEAFF.

The rearrangement uses TRBV15 and TRBJ2-1; D might be TRBD1 (5 bases). The ends were cut back, 3 bases at V and 4 bases at J, with 22 bases in the middle. This CDR3 is built from 18 residues. Per the germline V gene, CDR1 is LNHNV and CDR2 is YYDKDF (reference sequence). The CDR3 region has the DNA TGTGCCACCAGCAGGGAAAGGGGCAGCAGCCCATTTTACAATGAGCAGTTCTTC. Its translation is CATSRERGSSPFYNEQFF.

This chain uses TRBV28 with TRBJ1-2, with 10 bases aligning to TRBD1. The CDR3 contains 13 residues. CDR1 MDHEN and CDR2 SYDVKM come from the germline V gene. V lost 5 bases, J lost 8 bases, and 5 bases stayed unmatched. The CDR3 DNA is TGTGCCAGCAGTCTCGGGACAGGGGTCGGCTACACCTTC. As protein: CASSLGTGVGYTF.

The chain is built from TRBV14 and TRBJ1-3; D possibly corresponds to TRBD1 (6 bases). The CDR3 is 16 amino acids. Trimming left V 0 bases short and J 3 bases short, with 12 bases between. Germline-derived CDR1 and CDR2 are SGHDN and FVKESK. CDR3 nucleotides: TGTGCCAGCAGCCAAGAACAGGGTGTGTTTGGAAACACCATATATTTT. It codes for CASSQEQGVFGNTIYF.

This chain connects TRBV6-5 to TRBJ2-7; 11 positions match TRBD2. The CDR3 spans 15 residues. J lost 4 bases, V lost 6 bases, and 8 bases had no gene match. From germline, CDR1 is MNHEY and CDR2 SVGAGI. CDR3 coding DNA: TGTGCCAGCAGCCCCGGGACTAGCGGAGGGTACGAGCAGTACTTC. It yields the protein CASSPGTSGGYEQYF.

The chain combines TRBV6-6 with TRBJ1-5; D remains unclear. V lost 5 bases and J lost 5, with 7 bases in between. Germline loops: CDR1 MNHNY, CDR2 SVGAGI (reference sequence). CDR3 length: 12 residues. As DNA, the CDR3 is TGTGCCAGCAGTCTCACGGATCAGCCCCAGCATTTT. Translation gives CASSLTDQPQHF.

The CDR3 loop is CASSQYNSPYEQYF. The CDR3 DNA reads as TGTGCCAGCAGCCAGTACAATAGCCCCTACGAGCAGTACTTC. The V call is TRBV11-3, the J call TRBJ2-7; the D is unclear. Germline CDR1 and CDR2: SGHNT and YENEEA. Trimming removed 5 bases at V and 2 bases at J, with 13 bases between. The length of the CDR3 is 14 residues.

The J gene is TRBJ2-7, the V gene TRBV5-5; 7 bases line up with TRBD1. V lost 3 bases to trimming and J lost 5 bases; unmatched junction nucleotides: 8. Germline lookup yields CDR1 SGHKS and CDR2 YYEKEE (reference sequence). This CDR3 contains 14 residues. In DNA form, the CDR3 reads TGTGCCAGCAGCTGGCTACAGGGGCGTAACGAGCAGTACTTC. It is translated as CASSWLQGRNEQYF. Together with reference TRBV5-5 and TRBJ2-7, the CDR3 gives the full variable domain: DAGVTQSPTHLIKTRGQQVTLRCSPISGHKSVSWYQQVLGQGPQFIFQYYEKEERGRGNFPDRFSARQFPNYSSELNVNALLLGDSALYLCASSWLQGRNEQYFGPGTRLTVT.

This clone was recorded once. This chain links TRBV19 with TRBJ1-3, with TRBD1 identical over 8 bases. CDR1 LNHDA and CDR2 SQIVND come from the germline V gene (reference sequence). The CDR3 extends over 16 amino acids. After removal of 9 bases from V and 0 bases from J, the junction contained 10 bases not matched to a gene. The CDR3 reads CASEPGTGYSGNTIYF. CDR3 DNA sequence: TGTGCCAGCGAGCCCGGGACAGGATACTCTGGAAACACCATATATTTT.